The 10 T cell receptor beta chains reported below all come from one sample, sequenced in a study of CD8 T cells in ankylosing spondylitis. Whole-study findings and limits: What appeared characteristic of ankylosing spondylitis blood was a TCR beta motif of several highly homologous variants.

These receptors lack a known antigen. TCRdb re-derived calls from the 5' RACE reads in MiXCR, one entry per CDR3 protein. The sample includes 450,000 to 550,000 distinct CDR3 sequences, roughly 5.3% of them seen just once. Sequenced sample: blood, either unsorted or a sorted T cell fraction (not recorded which). These receptors were collected from a male donor with ankylosing spondylitis.

This clonotype was recorded at least ten times. The chain recombines TRBV7-2 with TRBJ2-7; D possibly corresponds to TRBD2 (5 bases). This CDR3 has 14 amino acids. Trimming cost V 5 bases and J 0 bases, with 11 bases left between them. CDR1 is SGHTA and CDR2 is FQGNSA in the germline V gene. The CDR3 coding sequence is TGTGCCAGCAGCGCCGGGGTCAGCTCCTACGAGCAGTACTTC. It yields the protein CASSAGVSSYEQYF.

This clonotype was detected many times. The CDR3 loop reads CASSSGPPTETQYF. CDR3 in DNA: TGTGCCAGCAGTTCTGGACCCCCAACGGAGACCCAGTACTTC. The chain combines TRBV12-3 or TRBV12-4 with TRBJ2-5; D is ambiguous. V was trimmed by 4 bases and J by 5 bases, leaving 14 bases between them. There are 14 residues in the CDR3.

This clonotype came up many times. This chain joins TRBV5-1 and TRBJ2-1, with D possibly matching TRBD1 (6 bases). V lost 4 bases and J 8 bases, leaving 13 bases between the germline ends. This CDR3 region has 13 residues. In germline, CDR1 is SGHRS, CDR2 YFSETQ. The CDR3 is CASSLIRGHEQFF. CDR3 DNA: TGCGCCAGCAGCCTCATCAGGGGTCATGAGCAGTTCTTC.

This clonotype was observed at least ten times. The gene calls are TRBV7-6 and TRBJ1-2, with 9 bases aligning to TRBD1. This CDR3 spans 16 amino acids. The J segment lost 3 bases and the V segment lost 7 bases, leaving 12 bases of the junction unmatched. Per germline, CDR1 SGHVS and CDR2 FNYEAQ. The CDR3 spells CASTTRIQGADYGYTF. The CDR3 region has the DNA TGTGCCAGCACCACACGTATACAGGGGGCGGACTATGGCTACACCTTC.

This clonotype was observed at least ten times. The genes are TRBV10-3 and TRBJ2-5; 9 bases agree with TRBD2. This CDR3 has 14 amino acids. V shed 4 bases, J shed 5 bases, and the junction held 5 bases outside the gene matches. From germline, CDR1 is ENHRY and CDR2 SYGVKD. The CDR3 region is CAISALAGDETQYF. CDR3 nucleotides: TGTGCCATCAGTGCGTTAGCGGGAGATGAGACCCAGTACTTC.

This clonotype was counted ten times or more. The chain is built from TRBV9 and TRBJ1-1; D is perhaps TRBD1 (6 bases). CDR1 is SGDLS, CDR2 YYNGEE, per germline. V lost 0 bases and J 1 base, leaving 10 bases between the germline ends. There are 15 residues in the CDR3. The CDR3 coding sequence is TGTGCCAGCAGCGTAGAACAGGGTCAGAACACTGAAGCTTTCTTT. Its translation: CASSVEQGQNTEAFF.

Many counts were recorded for this clonotype. J is TRBJ2-3 and V is TRBV9, with 13 bases fitting TRBD2. V gave up 4 bases and J gave up 5 bases; unmatched junction bases: 10. The germline CDR1 and CDR2 sequences are SGDLS and YYNGEE. The CDR3 runs to 17 residues. The CDR3 loop is CASSTGGLAGVGDTQYF. The CDR3 DNA follows: TGTGCCAGCAGCACCGGAGGACTAGCGGGGGTGGGAGATACGCAGTATTTT.

This clonotype was counted many times. The junction and the germline gene differ at one end; a read error may be behind it. The J gene is TRBJ1-1, the V gene TRBV4-1; D not resolved. In germline, CDR1 is MGHRA, CDR2 YSYEKL. The CDR3 is 13 amino acids. CDR3: CASSLRGMSEASF. The CDR3 DNA is TGCGCCAGCAGCCTAAGAGGGATGTCAGAGGCTTCCTTT.

Many counts were recorded for this clonotype. The chain links TRBV20-1 to TRBJ1-1; TRBD1 might be the D (5 bases). CDR3 length: 12 amino acids. V was cut by 6 bases and J by 4 bases, with 12 bases left in between. CDR1 and CDR2 from the germline V gene are DFQATT and SNEGSKA (reference sequence). The CDR3 sequence: CSAATVTTEAFF. The CDR3 bases are TGCAGTGCCGCGACAGTGACCACTGAAGCTTTCTTT.

This clonotype occurred many times. This chain uses TRBV5-5 with TRBJ1-1; 10 nucleotides align to TRBD1. Germline V CDR1 and CDR2: SGHKS, YYEKEE (reference sequence). The CDR3 runs to 14 residues. V was pared by 3 bases and J by 5 bases, with 4 bases of the junction left unmatched. DNA of the CDR3: TGTGCCAGCAGCTCGGGACAGGGGTGGACTGAAGCTTTCTTT. This translates into CASSSGQGWTEAFF.